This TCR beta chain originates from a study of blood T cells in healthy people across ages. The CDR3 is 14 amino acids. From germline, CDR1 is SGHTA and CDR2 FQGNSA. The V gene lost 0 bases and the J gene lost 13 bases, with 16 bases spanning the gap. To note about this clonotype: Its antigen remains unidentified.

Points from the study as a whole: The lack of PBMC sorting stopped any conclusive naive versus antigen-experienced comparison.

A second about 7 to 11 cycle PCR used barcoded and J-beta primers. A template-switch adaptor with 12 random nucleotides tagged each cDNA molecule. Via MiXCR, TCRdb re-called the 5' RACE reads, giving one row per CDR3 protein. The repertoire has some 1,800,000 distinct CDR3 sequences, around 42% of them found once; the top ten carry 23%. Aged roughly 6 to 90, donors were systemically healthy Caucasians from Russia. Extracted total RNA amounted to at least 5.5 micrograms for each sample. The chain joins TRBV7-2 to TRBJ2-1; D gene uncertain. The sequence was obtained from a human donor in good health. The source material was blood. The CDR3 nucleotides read TGTGCCAGCAGCTTAGCGCAAGCTACGTGGGAACAGTTCTTC. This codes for CASSLAQATWEQFF.